What follows are 24 T cell receptor beta chains derived from one specimen sequenced in a study of blood T cell repertoires in COVID-19 (dated by TCRdb to about 2020). Library prep was done by the immunoSEQ multiplex PCR assay. Drawn from immuneACCESS, this table holds only the in-frame rearrangements with V and J called that TCRdb kept. Clones are partly lost; checked studies trace under half to an unresolved V gene and leave the rest unexplained. Across this sample there are 200,000 or so clones, with more than 65% seen only once. The ten most abundant clones make up less than 9.5% of the sample. The sample taken for sequencing was PBMCs or T cells enriched from blood (not recorded which). Source of these receptors: a man aged 35-49 years who had recovered from COVID-19.

The chain joins TRBV11-1 to TRBJ1-2; a possible D gene is TRBD1 (6 bases). The V gene lost 3 bases and the J gene lost 8 bases, with 16 bases spanning the gap. The length of the CDR3 is 14 residues. Germline CDR1 is SGHAT and CDR2 is FQDESV (reference sequence). In DNA form, the CDR3 reads TGTGCCAGCAGCTTTCCTACAGGGAGTGGAGGCTACACCTTC. Protein product: CASSFPTGSGGYTF.

The V gene is TRBV2, the J gene TRBJ1-1, with D tentatively TRBD1 (6 bases). The CDR3 consists of 13 residues. The germline CDR1 and CDR2 sequences are SNHLY and FYNNEI. Trimming pared 2 bases from V and 9 bases from J, leaving 13 bases between. The CDR3 loop reads CASSETAGQKAFF. DNA for the CDR3: TGTGCCAGCAGTGAAACGGCAGGACAGAAAGCTTTCTTT.

The V gene is TRBV9, the J gene TRBJ1-3; D is uncertain. Trimming pared 0 bases from V and 4 bases from J, leaving 14 bases between. The CDR3 runs 16 residues. Germline V lookup: CDR1 SGDLS, CDR2 YYNGEE. DNA of the CDR3: TGTGCCAGCAGCGTAGGCCCCGCCGAGGCGGGAAACACCATATATTTT. Its translation is CASSVGPAEAGNTIYF. Variable domain in full (rest from reference TRBV9 and TRBJ1-3): DSGVTQTPKHLITATGQRVTLRCSPRSGDLSVYWYQQSLDQGLQFLIQYYNGEERAKGNILERFSAQQFPDLHSELNLSSLELGDSALYFCASSVGPAEAGNTIYFGEGSWLTVV.

This clone has more than one count but fewer than ten. This CDR3 is CASSMSGDYGYTF. CDR3 sequence (DNA): TGTGCCAGTAGTATGTCGGGTGACTATGGCTACACCTTC. The chain uses TRBV19 and TRBJ1-2; D not resolved. The CDR3 spans 13 residues. Germline V gene data show CDR1 as LNHDA and CDR2 as SQIVND (reference sequence). V was pared by 3 bases and J by 3 bases, with 8 bases between.

This chain connects TRBV28 to TRBJ1-2, with D unclear. CDR3 length equals 11 residues. Germline CDR1 is MDHEN and CDR2 is SYDVKM. Trimming took 6 bases from V and 7 from J, leaving 9 bases between them. The CDR3 loop is CASSQESGYTF. The CDR3 DNA sequence: TGTGCCAGCAGCCAGGAAAGTGGCTACACCTTC.

J is TRBJ1-3 and V is TRBV7-9; D remains unclear. Germline V gene lookup returns CDR1 SEHNR and CDR2 FQNEAQ (reference sequence). The V gene lost 6 bases and the J gene lost 5 bases, with 20 bases spanning the gap. CDR3 length: 16 amino acids. DNA for the CDR3: TGTGCCAGCAGGGGCTCTCGGCCGGGGAAGCGAAACACCATATATTTT. This gives the protein CASRGSRPGKRNTIYF.

The chain has TRBV5-1 and TRBJ2-3; the match to TRBD2 covers 9 bases. The CDR3 has 16 amino acids. Looked up from germline, CDR1 is SGHRS and CDR2 is YFSETQ. Germline trimming cut 1 base from V and 2 bases from J; bases unmatched to any gene: 5. CDR3 protein: CASSLRAGGPTDTQYF. CDR3 sequence (DNA): TGCGCCAGCAGCTTGAGAGCGGGGGGCCCCACAGATACGCAGTATTTT.

J is TRBJ1-1 and V is TRBV19; D not resolved. The length of the CDR3 is 14 residues. CDR1 and CDR2 from the germline V gene are LNHDA and SQIVND (reference sequence). The germline V and J ends were trimmed by 5 bases and 2 bases, with 12 bases remaining between them. The DNA of the CDR3 is TGTGCCAGTAGTGAACAGTGGGCCAACACTGAAGCTTTCTTT. This gives the protein CASSEQWANTEAFF.

The chain has TRBV11-2 and TRBJ1-6; 10 positions agree with TRBD1. The junction had 7 bases not matched to a gene; V was cut back by 5 bases and J by 9 bases. CDR3 length: 15 amino acids. Looked up from germline, CDR1 is SGHAT and CDR2 is FQNNGV. DNA for the CDR3: TGTGCCAGCAGCCCCAGACAGGGGGCGGTTTCACCCCTCCACTTT. It specifies CASSPRQGAVSPLHF.

This rearrangement joins TRBV12-3 or TRBV12-4 to TRBJ1-2, with D possibly being TRBD1 (5 bases). The CDR3 is 13 amino acids. V shed 1 base and J shed 6 bases, with 9 bases lying between them. CDR3 sequence: CASSLGGENGYTF. The CDR3 coding sequence is TGTGCCAGCAGTTTAGGGGGGGAAAATGGCTACACCTTC.

The sample holds one count of this clone. J is TRBJ2-3 and V is TRBV7-9; D gene uncertain. The CDR3 consists of 14 residues. CDR1 and CDR2 from the germline V gene are SEHNR and FQNEAQ (reference sequence). Trimming removed 2 bases at V and 1 base at J, with 7 bases between. CDR3 region: CASSLSGGTDTQYF. CDR3 DNA: TGTGCCAGCAGCTTATCGGGTGGCACAGATACGCAGTATTTT.

The CDR3 DNA reads TGCGCCAGCAGCCGCCGGGGACAGGGTTATGAAAAACTGTTTTTT. The encoded protein is CASSRRGQGYEKLFF. The rearrangement joins TRBV4-3 to TRBJ1-4, with 9 nucleotides matching TRBD1. After removal of 4 bases from V and 6 bases from J, the junction contained 6 bases not matched to a gene. This CDR3 comprises 15 residues. The V gene's germline CDR1 is LGHNA and CDR2 YSLEER.

This chain links TRBV5-4 with TRBJ1-6; D is unresolved. CDR1 and CDR2 (germline): SGHNT, YYREEE (reference sequence). This CDR3 has 15 amino acids. With 0 bases removed from V and 1 base from J, the gap between germline ends came to 5 bases. CDR3 nucleotides: TGTGCCAGCAGCTTGGCGGGTTCCTATAATTCACCCCTCCACTTT. As protein: CASSLAGSYNSPLHF.

The chain joins TRBV10-3 to TRBJ1-2, with TRBD1 identical over 9 bases. Germline values: CDR1 ENHRY, CDR2 SYGVKD. V dropped 3 bases and J dropped 4; count of bases not matched to a gene: 15. This CDR3 spans 18 amino acids. Written as DNA, the CDR3 is TGTGCCATCAGTGACAGCGGTCAGACAGGGGGACAGGGCTATGGCTACACCTTC. Translation gives CAISDSGQTGGQGYGYTF.

The count of this clone is one. This chain uses TRBV5-1 with TRBJ1-3; D is unresolved. Trimming removed 0 bases at V and 7 bases at J, with 11 bases between. The germline gives CDR1 SGHRS, CDR2 YFSETQ. This CDR3 is 14 amino acids long. CDR3 DNA sequence: TGCGCCAGCAGCTTGGACGGGGAGGTGAACACCATATATTTT. Translation gives CASSLDGEVNTIYF.

The chain recombines TRBV5-1 with TRBJ2-5; 8 bases map to TRBD1. The CDR3 extends over 16 amino acids. Germline values: CDR1 SGHRS, CDR2 YFSETQ. V lost 1 base to trimming and J lost 5 bases; unmatched junction nucleotides: 10. This CDR3 is CASSLFATGEWETQYF. For the CDR3, the DNA is TGCGCCAGCAGCTTGTTTGCGACAGGGGAATGGGAGACCCAGTACTTC.

This clone was seen once. This chain joins TRBV29-1 and TRBJ2-2, with 8 bases lining up with TRBD1. CDR1 SQVTM and CDR2 ANQGSEA come from the germline V gene. With 6 bases clipped from V and 3 bases from J, the junction kept 9 bases outside the gene matches. This CDR3 is 15 amino acids long. CDR3 protein: CSVRRGTGDTGELFF. CDR3 in DNA: TGCAGCGTCCGCCGGGGGACAGGCGACACCGGGGAGCTGTTTTTT.

The chain carries TRBV9 and TRBJ2-7; 9 nucleotides line up with TRBD1. V dropped 6 bases and J dropped 6; count of bases not matched to a gene: 13. CDR3 size: 15 residues. From germline, CDR1 is SGDLS and CDR2 YYNGEE. The CDR3 spells CASNSLGTGSGEQYF. In nucleotides, the CDR3 is TGTGCCAGCAATAGTCTGGGGACAGGGTCTGGCGAGCAGTACTTC.

V gene TRBV4-2 combines with J gene TRBJ2-7; a weak D match, TRBD2 (5 bases). The CDR3 is made up of 14 amino acids. V dropped 8 bases and J dropped 7 bases, with 21 bases sitting between them. Germline V lookup: CDR1 LGHNA, CDR2 YNFKEQ. The CDR3 region is CASATRAALREQYF. The CDR3 bases are TGTGCCAGCGCCACTAGGGCCGCACTACGTGAGCAGTACTTC.

The CDR3 coding sequence is TGTGCCAGCCGCCCCGGGACAGGGGGCCCTGGAAACACCATATATTTT. Protein product: CASRPGTGGPGNTIYF. This chain joins TRBV27 and TRBJ1-3; the match to TRBD1 covers 12 bases. Germline V gene sequence: CDR1 MNHEY, CDR2 SMNVEV (reference sequence). The CDR3 length is 16 residues. J was trimmed by 2 bases and V by 8 bases; bases with no gene match: 7.

The chain uses TRBV2 and TRBJ1-1; a weak D match, TRBD1 (5 bases). Germline CDR1 is SNHLY and CDR2 is FYNNEI. The CDR3 runs to 12 residues. V dropped 10 bases and J dropped 8 bases, with 17 bases sitting between them. The CDR3 sequence: CATSGDDREAFF. For the CDR3, the DNA is TGTGCCACGAGCGGGGATGACAGAGAAGCTTTCTTT.

V and J are TRBV6-5 and TRBJ1-2; D not certain. The germline CDR1 and CDR2 sequences are MNHEY and SVGAGI. The CDR3 is 14 residues long. V lost 4 bases and J lost 4, with 13 bases in between. CDR3 sequence reads: CASSSDMTGYGYTF. Written as DNA, the CDR3 is TGTGCCAGCAGTTCCGATATGACGGGCTATGGCTACACCTTC.

The chain links TRBV6-5 to TRBJ1-1, with D perhaps matching TRBD1 (5 bases). CDR1 is MNHEY, CDR2 SVGAGI, per germline. With 5 bases removed from V and 4 bases from J, the gap between germline ends came to 11 bases. The CDR3 runs 13 residues. CDR3 DNA: TGTGCCAGCAGTCCCCGACAGTTCACTGAAGCTTTCTTT. This sequence encodes CASSPRQFTEAFF.

V is TRBV6-2 or TRBV6-3 and J is TRBJ2-4; the match to TRBD2 covers 9 bases. This CDR3 has 17 amino acids. V lost 5 bases and J lost 0; bases outside the gene matches: 8. Germline CDR1 reads MNHEY; CDR2 reads SVGEGT. CDR3 loop: CASSDKLAGLAKNIQYF. The CDR3 DNA follows: TGTGCCAGCAGTGACAAACTAGCGGGTTTAGCCAAAAACATTCAGTACTTC.